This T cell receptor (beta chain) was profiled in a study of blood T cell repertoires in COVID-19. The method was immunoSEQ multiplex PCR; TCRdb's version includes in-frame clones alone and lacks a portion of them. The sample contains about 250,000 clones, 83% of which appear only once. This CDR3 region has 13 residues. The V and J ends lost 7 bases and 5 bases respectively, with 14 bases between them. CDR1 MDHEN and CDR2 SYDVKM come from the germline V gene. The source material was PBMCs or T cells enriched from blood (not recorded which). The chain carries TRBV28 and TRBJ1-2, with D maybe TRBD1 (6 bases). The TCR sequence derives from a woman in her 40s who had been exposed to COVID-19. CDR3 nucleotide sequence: TGTGCCAGCAAACTCAGGACAGAGTATGGCTACACCTTC. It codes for CASKLRTEYGYTF.